This is a list of T cell receptor beta chains from one sample in a study of blood T cells in healthy people across ages. TCRdb re-analysed the 5' RACE reads in MiXCR, keeping a single row per CDR3 protein. The top ten hold 20% to 25% of the sample, which has approximately 2,000,000 distinct CDR3 sequences, approximately 39% seen once. The specimen was blood. The receptor set was obtained from a human donor in good health. The CDR3 runs from the conserved cysteine through the conserved F or W. Each record gives: J gene, clone size, V gene, D gene, CDR3 DNA, CDR3 protein. D genes are given only for firm matches. Clone size is not always given. Where it is, it says once, few, many or a class for expanded clones.

>TRBJ1-2|once|TRBV28|NA
TGTGCCAGCAGTTTAAGTGAGACGGGATTTTATGGCTACACCTTC
CASSLSETGFYGYTF
>TRBJ2-1|few|TRBV12-3/TRBV12-4|NA
TGTGCCAGCAGTTTGTCCGAAAACTCCTACAATGAGCAGTTCTTC
CASSLSENSYNEQFF
>TRBJ2-1|NA|TRBV6-1|TRBD2
TGTGCCAGCAGAAAGCGGGGGGCCAGCTCCTACAATGAGCAGTTCTTC
CASRKRGASSYNEQFF
>TRBJ1-3|NA|TRBV4-1|NA
TGCGCCAGCAGCGGAGTAGTAATCCAGGGTTTCGGAAACACCATATATTTT
CASSGVVIQGFGNTIYF
>TRBJ2-7|NA|TRBV9|NA
TGTGCCAGCAGCGTAGTTGGGGCTTCCTACGAGCAGTACTTC
CASSVVGASYEQYF
>TRBJ2-5|NA|TRBV7-2|NA
TGTGCCAGCAGCTTAGTTGGGAGTTACCAAGAGACCCAGTACTTC
CASSLVGSYQETQYF
>TRBJ1-2|NA|TRBV7-9|NA
TGTGCCAGCAGCTTAGTGGGTTTAAGGGCCTTAAACTATGGCTACACCTTC
CASSLVGLRALNYGYTF
>TRBJ1-2|NA|TRBV4-3|TRBD1
TGCGCCAGCAGCCAGGGACAGGGGGCGCGAGGCTACACCTTC
CASSQGQGARGYTF
>TRBJ2-2|once|TRBV29-1|NA
TGCAGCGTTGATAGCGGCAGGGCGGTCGGGGAGCTGTTTTTT
CSVDSGRAVGELFF
>TRBJ2-3|once|TRBV20-1|TRBD2
TGCAGTGCTAGAGATGTATTGGGGAGGGGCCTGGATACGCAGTATTTT
CSARDVLGRGLDTQYF
>TRBJ1-1|NA|TRBV15|TRBD1
TGTGCCACCAGCAAAGGACAGGGAGGGACTGAAGCTTTCTTT
CATSKGQGGTEAFF
>TRBJ1-1|NA|TRBV29-1|NA
TGCAGCGTTGAACACGAGGGTGCAGCTTTCTTT
CSVEHEGAAFF
>TRBJ2-7|NA|TRBV5-6|TRBD1
TGTGCCAGCAGCTGGGACAGGCTAAGTGACGAGCAGTACTTC
CASSWDRLSDEQYF
>TRBJ2-7|few|TRBV7-2|NA
TGTGCCAGCAGCTTAGGGGGGGGCGCCCTTTACTACGAGCAGTACTTC
CASSLGGGALYYEQYF
>TRBJ1-1|few|TRBV6-6|NA
TGTGCCAGCTTCACAGGAATTAACACTGAAGCTTTCTTT
CASFTGINTEAFF
>TRBJ2-7|NA|TRBV4-2|NA
TGTGCCAGCAGCCAAGATTTTGGGATGCGGCGAGACGAGCAGTACTTC
CASSQDFGMRRDEQYF
>TRBJ2-7|few|TRBV5-1|TRBD2
TGCGCCAGCAGCTTGGCCGGGAGGCCAGCGGGGGACTACGAGCAGTACTTC
CASSLAGRPAGDYEQYF
>TRBJ2-5|NA|TRBV2|NA
TGTGCCAGCCCTCGGGACCGTGGGTGGGAGACCCAGTACTTC
CASPRDRGWETQYF
>TRBJ2-2|NA|TRBV27|NA
TGTGCCAGCAGTTTATACAACACCGGGGAGCTGTTTTTT
CASSLYNTGELFF
>TRBJ1-1|NA|TRBV29-1|NA
TGCAGCGTTCATGAGACCGATAACACTGAAGCTTTCTTT
CSVHETDNTEAFF
>TRBJ1-1|NA|TRBV20-1|NA
TGCAGTGCTAGTAGACAGTTTACTGAAGCTTTCTTT
CSASRQFTEAFF
>TRBJ2-1|NA|TRBV2|NA
TGTGCCAGCAGTGGAGGGGGACCGGGGGCTTACGAGCAGTTCTTC
CASSGGGPGAYEQFF
>TRBJ1-2|NA|TRBV27|NA
TGTGCCAGCAGTTTTTCTACAGGGCAAATACGCTACACCTTC
CASSFSTGQIRYTF
>TRBJ2-5|NA|TRBV6-6|NA
TGTGCCAGCACCCTCTGGGTAGGGCAAGAGACCCAGTACTTC
CASTLWVGQETQYF
>TRBJ2-2|NA|TRBV7-6|NA
TGTGCCAGCAGCTTCCGGGACCCCGCGAACACCGGGGAGCTGTTTTTT
CASSFRDPANTGELFF
>TRBJ1-1|NA|TRBV4-3|NA
TGCGCCAGCAGCCAAGTATGGGGGCAGTCCATGAACACTGAAGCTTTCTTT
CASSQVWGQSMNTEAFF
>TRBJ2-4|NA|TRBV6-2/TRBV6-3|TRBD1
TGTGCCAGCAGTAACTCTCCGGGACAGGGCCAAGCCAAAAACATTCAGTACTTC
CASSNSPGQGQAKNIQYF
>TRBJ2-7|NA|TRBV5-1|NA
TGCGCCAGCTGTCAGGGGCCCTCCTACGAGCAGTACTTC
CASCQGPSYEQYF
>TRBJ2-1|NA|TRBV20-1|NA
TGCAGTGCTAGAACGCGACAGGAATACAATGAGCAGTTCTTC
CSARTRQEYNEQFF
>TRBJ1-2|once|TRBV7-2|NA
TGTGCCAGCAGCTTGGACGGATCACACTATGGCTACACCTTC
CASSLDGSHYGYTF
>TRBJ2-7|once|TRBV4-2|TRBD1
TGTGCCAGCAGCCAACCACAGGGGTCCTTCTACGAGCAGTACTTC
CASSQPQGSFYEQYF
>TRBJ2-3|NA|TRBV10-3|NA
TGTGCCATCAGTGTATATAGCGGCGGCACAGATACGCAGTATTTT
CAISVYSGGTDTQYF
>TRBJ2-6|few|TRBV5-1|NA
TGCGCCAGCAGCCGCCAGGGGCCACAGTTCTCTGGGGCCAACGTCCTGACTTTC
CASSRQGPQFSGANVLTF
>TRBJ2-5|NA|TRBV7-2|NA
TGTGCCAGCGGGGGGTACGTCCAAGAGACCCAGTACTTC
CASGGYVQETQYF
>TRBJ1-1|NA|TRBV7-2|NA
TGTGCCAGCAGTTCACCGGGACACCACACTGAAGCTTTCTTT
CASSSPGHHTEAFF
>TRBJ1-5|few|TRBV6-5|NA
TGTGCCAGCAGGCCCTACAGGAATCAGCCCCAGCATTTT
CASRPYRNQPQHF
>TRBJ1-2|NA|TRBV20-1|NA
TGCAGTGCTAGCCCAGGACAGCTTATTAACTATGGCTACACCTTC
CSASPGQLINYGYTF
>TRBJ2-5|few|TRBV2|NA
TGTGCCAGCAGTGCTCAAAGAGAGACCCAGTACTTC
CASSAQRETQYF
>TRBJ2-7|NA|TRBV3-1|NA
TGTGCCAGCAGCCACCGCCGGGACGGTACCTACGAGCAGTACTTC
CASSHRRDGTYEQYF
>TRBJ2-5|few|TRBV11-3|NA
TGTGCCAGCAGCTTAGTCGCCTGGGGCCGGGGGTACCAAGAGACCCAGTACTTC
CASSLVAWGRGYQETQYF
>TRBJ2-5|few|TRBV5-1|NA
TGCGCCAGCAGCATAACCGGGACGCAAGAGACCCAGTACTTC
CASSITGTQETQYF
>TRBJ2-3|once|TRBV11-3|NA
TGTGCCAGCAGCTCTCTGGAACACACAGATACGCAGTATTTT
CASSSLEHTDTQYF
>TRBJ2-7|few|TRBV5-6|NA
TGTGCCAGCAGCTTCCTGGGACGGGTCTCCTACGAGCAGTACTTC
CASSFLGRVSYEQYF
>TRBJ2-1|few|TRBV20-1|TRBD2
TGCAGTGCTAGAAAGATGGGACTAGCGGACAGGGGTGCGTTCTTC
CSARKMGLADRGAFF
>TRBJ1-3|NA|TRBV15|NA
TGTGCCACCAGCGTGATTACTGGAAACACCATATATTTT
CATSVITGNTIYF
>TRBJ2-7|NA|TRBV13|NA
TGTGCCAGCAGCACCTATAAGGGACCCTACGAGCAGTACTTC
CASSTYKGPYEQYF
>TRBJ2-5|few|TRBV20-1|TRBD2
TGCAGTGCTATGGGACTAGCCGAGGAAGAGACCCAGTACTTC
CSAMGLAEEETQYF
>TRBJ1-1|NA|TRBV12-3/TRBV12-4|NA
TGTGCCAGCAGTTTGAGGGGAAGAGCCACTGAAGCTTTCTTT
CASSLRGRATEAFF
>TRBJ2-7|few|TRBV28|NA
TGTGCCAGCAGTAGAGGCTTCGACGAGCAGTACTTC
CASSRGFDEQYF
>TRBJ1-2|NA|TRBV11-2|NA
TGTGCCAGCGAACGGGGTTCTAACTATGGCTACACCTTC
CASERGSNYGYTF
>TRBJ2-6|NA|TRBV29-1|NA
TGCAGCGTTGAGCGATCGGGTGGGGCCAACGTCCTGACTTTC
CSVERSGGANVLTF
>TRBJ1-2|few|TRBV6-2/TRBV6-3|NA
TGTGCCAGCAGTTACTCGAAGGCGGGGGTGGGTAGCGATGGCTACACCTTC
CASSYSKAGVGSDGYTF